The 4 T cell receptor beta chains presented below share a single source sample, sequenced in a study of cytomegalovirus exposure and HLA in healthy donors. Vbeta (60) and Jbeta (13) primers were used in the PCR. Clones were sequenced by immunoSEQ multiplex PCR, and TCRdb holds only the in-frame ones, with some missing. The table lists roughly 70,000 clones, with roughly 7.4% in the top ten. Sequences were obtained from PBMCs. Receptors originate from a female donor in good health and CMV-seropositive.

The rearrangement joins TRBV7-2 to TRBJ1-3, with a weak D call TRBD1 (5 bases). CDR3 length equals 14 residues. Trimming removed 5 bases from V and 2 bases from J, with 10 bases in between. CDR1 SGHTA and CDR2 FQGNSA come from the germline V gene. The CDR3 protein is CASSPTVTGNTIYF. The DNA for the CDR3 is TGTGCCAGCAGCCCGACAGTGACTGGAAACACCATATATTTT.

The CDR3 DNA reads as TGTGCCAGCACTTCCAGAGCAGGGGCCAACCAAGAGACCCAGTACTTC. Protein: CASTSRAGANQETQYF. The gene calls are TRBV18 and TRBJ2-5; weak D call: TRBD1 (6 bases). This CDR3 contains 16 residues. V was trimmed by 8 bases and J by 0 bases, leaving 19 bases between them. Germline V gives CDR1 KGHSH, CDR2 LQKENI.

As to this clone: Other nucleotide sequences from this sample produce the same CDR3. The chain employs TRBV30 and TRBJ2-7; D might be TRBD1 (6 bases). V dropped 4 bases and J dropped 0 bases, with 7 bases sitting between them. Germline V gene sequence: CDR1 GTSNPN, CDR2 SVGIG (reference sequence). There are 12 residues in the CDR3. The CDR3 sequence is CAWKQGSYEQYF. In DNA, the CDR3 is TGTGCCTGGAAACAGGGCTCCTACGAGCAGTACTTC.

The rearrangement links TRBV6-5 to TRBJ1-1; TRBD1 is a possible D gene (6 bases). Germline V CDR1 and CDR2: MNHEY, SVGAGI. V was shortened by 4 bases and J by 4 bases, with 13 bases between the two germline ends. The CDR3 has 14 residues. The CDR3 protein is CASSSRPGATEAFF. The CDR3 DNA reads TGTGCCAGCAGTTCACGACCAGGGGCCACTGAAGCTTTCTTT.